These 5 T cell receptor beta chains share one sample of origin, sequenced in a study of Graves' ophthalmopathy and Graves' hyperthyroidism. The sequenced template was RNA, covering the TCR beta CDR3 region. Investigators did first-round RT-PCR with HTBI primers, then second-round multiplex PCR. TCRdb re-derived calls from the multiplex PCR reads in MiXCR, one entry per CDR3 protein. The sample comprises hundreds of thousands of distinct CDR3 sequences, about a fifth of which are singletons, and more than 5.5% rests with the top ten. Source material: peripheral blood. Every receptor here comes from a woman aged 18-35 years with stable Graves' hyperthyroidism. Some clones in this sample may be carry-over from other donors' samples.

This clonotype was picked up many times. The chain combines TRBV2 with TRBJ2-2, with D uncertain. The V gene lost 0 bases and the J gene lost 1 base, with 3 bases spanning the gap. Per the germline V gene, CDR1 is SNHLY and CDR2 is FYNNEI. This CDR3 has 14 residues. CDR3: CASSEARNTGELFF. CDR3 bases: TGTGCCAGCAGTGAAGCCAGGAACACCGGGGAGCTGTTTTTT.

This clonotype was seen only a few times. The chain is built from TRBV20-1 and TRBJ1-1; D gene ambiguous. Trimming stripped 4 bases from V and 0 bases from J, with 9 bases between. CDR1 and CDR2 from the germline V gene are DFQATT and SNEGSKA (reference sequence). CDR3 length: 13 residues. The CDR3 spells CSAIQPLNTEAFF. The CDR3 bases are TGCAGTGCTATCCAGCCTTTGAACACTGAAGCTTTCTTT.

This clonotype has at least ten counts. This chain connects TRBV20-1 to TRBJ1-6; D is perhaps TRBD1 (5 bases). CDR1 and CDR2 (germline): DFQATT, SNEGSKA (reference sequence). Trimming pared 0 bases from V and 7 bases from J, leaving 10 bases between. The length of the CDR3 is 14 residues. In DNA form, the CDR3 reads TGCAGTGCTAGAGAACCCCGGGGCAATTCACCCCTCCACTTT. It codes for CSAREPRGNSPLHF.

This clonotype has at least ten counts. This CDR3 is CASSLEMGYEQYF. CDR3 nucleotides: TGTGCCAGCAGCTTAGAGATGGGCTACGAGCAGTACTTC. The J gene is TRBJ2-7, the V gene TRBV7-6; D uncertain. The CDR3 totals 13 residues. Germline V gives CDR1 SGHVS, CDR2 FNYEAQ. V shed 1 base and J shed 3 bases, with 7 bases lying between them.

The rearrangement joins TRBV4-1 to TRBJ2-7; no reliable D call. CDR1 and CDR2 (germline): MGHRA, YSYEKL. Trimming removed 1 base at V and 7 bases at J, with 20 bases between. This CDR3 has 16 residues. This chain's CDR3 is CASSQVDLGFSREQYF. The CDR3 bases are TGCGCCAGCAGCCAAGTAGACCTAGGATTCTCCCGGGAGCAGTACTTC.